Listed below are T cell receptor beta chains from one sample, sequenced in a study of blood T cell repertoires in COVID-19. Profiling relied on immunoSEQ multiplex PCR, and the TCRdb table lists in-frame clones only, not all of them. Of around 250,000 clones listed, approximately 90% were seen once; the top ten hold approximately 3%. The sample consisted of PBMCs or T cells enriched from blood (not recorded which). The origin of the receptors is a man in his forties who had been exposed to COVID-19. Each CDR3 is given with its conserved first and last residue. Fields, in order: clone size, D gene, V gene, J gene, CDR3 DNA, CDR3 protein. A D gene is named only where the DNA matches it firmly. Size values are once, few and many counts, or a class for expanded clones, and some rows have none.

NA	NA	TRBV7-9	TRBJ1-1	TGTGCCAGCAGGGGAGAGGTTGAAGCTTTCTTT	CASRGEVEAFF
NA	NA	TRBV3-1/TRBV3-2	TRBJ1-2	TGTGCCAGCAGGGACACAGGGTCCCTAACCTCTGGCTACACCTTC	CASRDTGSLTSGYTF
NA	NA	TRBV7-9	TRBJ2-7	TGTGCCAGCAGCTTGAGTAACTCCTACGAGCAGTACTTC	CASSLSNSYEQYF
NA	TRBD2	TRBV6-5	TRBJ2-2	TGTGCCAGCAACAGACTAGCGGGAGCCGGGGAGCTGTTTTTT	CASNRLAGAGELFF
NA	NA	TRBV19	TRBJ2-7	TGTGCCAGTAGTATTACTAGGCAAAGCGAGCAGTACTTC	CASSITRQSEQYF
NA	NA	TRBV9	TRBJ1-2	TGTGCCAGCAGCGTAGGAACAGACGAGGGCGGCTACACCTTC	CASSVGTDEGGYTF
NA	NA	TRBV5-3	TRBJ1-1	TGTGCCAGAAGCTTCCTCGATGGGCCGTTCGAGAACACTGAAGCTTTCTTT	CARSFLDGPFENTEAFF
once	NA	TRBV7-3	TRBJ1-2	TGTGCCAGACAGGGTTCTGATGGCTACACCTTC	CARQGSDGYTF
NA	NA	TRBV29-1	TRBJ2-3	TGCAGCGTTGAAGGGGGGCCTAGCGGCAATACGCAGTATTTT	CSVEGGPSGNTQYF
NA	NA	TRBV7-9	TRBJ1-2	TGTGCCAGCAGCGTCTCGACTTATGGCTACACCTTC	CASSVSTYGYTF
NA	TRBD2	TRBV7-3	TRBJ2-3	TGTGCCAGCAGCCCCGGGCTAGCGGGAGGAGGTACGCAGTATTTT	CASSPGLAGGGTQYF
NA	TRBD2	TRBV19	TRBJ2-7	TGTGCCAGTAGTATTCCTAGCGGTGAGCAGTACTTC	CASSIPSGEQYF
NA	NA	TRBV28	TRBJ1-6	TGTGCCAGCAGTCTGCCAAGGACATTTAATTATTCACCCCTCCACTTT	CASSLPRTFNYSPLHF
NA	TRBD2	TRBV6-6	TRBJ2-1	TGTGCCAGCAGTCCAAACCCTAGCGGGCGGGAGCAGTTCTTC	CASSPNPSGREQFF
NA	TRBD1	TRBV30	TRBJ1-1	TGTGCCTGGAGTGACAAGGGGGCTGATGCGAACACTGAAGCTTTCTTT	CAWSDKGADANTEAFF
NA	NA	TRBV18	TRBJ2-1	TGTGCCAGCTCACCTTCCGTCGATTCGGCAGGGGAGCTCTACAATGAGCAGTTCTTC	CASSPSVDSAGELYNEQFF
NA	NA	TRBV9	TRBJ1-2	TGTGCCAGCAGCGTAGGAGGGGGAAACTATGGCTACACCTTC	CASSVGGGNYGYTF
NA	TRBD2	TRBV24-1	TRBJ2-2	TGTGCCACCAGTGATTTGCGTGGGACTAGCGGGAGGTTAGCCGGGGAGCTGTTTTTT	CATSDLRGTSGRLAGELFF
NA	TRBD2	TRBV3-1/TRBV3-2	TRBJ2-7	TGTGCCAGCAGCCAGACCATAGCGGGAGGTGTATACGAGCAGTACTTC	CASSQTIAGGVYEQYF
few	TRBD1	TRBV9	TRBJ2-5	TGTGCCAGCAGCTCGGACAGGGGTCCGGGAGAGACCCAGTACTTC	CASSSDRGPGETQYF
NA	NA	TRBV13	TRBJ1-2	TGTGCCAGCAGCTTAGTTCGGACAGATAACTATGGCTACACCTTC	CASSLVRTDNYGYTF
NA	NA	TRBV29-1	TRBJ2-2	TGCAGCGCAACTAAAAAAACAGGTGCCGGGGAGCTGTTTTTT	CSATKKTGAGELFF
NA	TRBD2	TRBV7-3	TRBJ2-7	TGTGCCAGCAGCTTAGCAGCGGGAGCCCACGAGCAGTACTTC	CASSLAAGAHEQYF
NA	NA	TRBV10-3	TRBJ1-1	TGTGCCATCAGTTCTACGGGTCCCACTGAAGCTTTCTTT	CAISSTGPTEAFF
NA	NA	TRBV19	TRBJ2-1	TGTGCCAGTAGTGTGTGGACTAACAATGAGCAGTTCTTC	CASSVWTNNEQFF
few	TRBD1	TRBV7-9	TRBJ1-1	TGTGCCAGCAGCTTGGGGACAGGTAAAATTGGAACTTTCTTT	CASSLGTGKIGTFF
NA	NA	TRBV19	TRBJ1-3	TGTGCCAGCCAGGATGGAAACACCATATATTTT	CASQDGNTIYF